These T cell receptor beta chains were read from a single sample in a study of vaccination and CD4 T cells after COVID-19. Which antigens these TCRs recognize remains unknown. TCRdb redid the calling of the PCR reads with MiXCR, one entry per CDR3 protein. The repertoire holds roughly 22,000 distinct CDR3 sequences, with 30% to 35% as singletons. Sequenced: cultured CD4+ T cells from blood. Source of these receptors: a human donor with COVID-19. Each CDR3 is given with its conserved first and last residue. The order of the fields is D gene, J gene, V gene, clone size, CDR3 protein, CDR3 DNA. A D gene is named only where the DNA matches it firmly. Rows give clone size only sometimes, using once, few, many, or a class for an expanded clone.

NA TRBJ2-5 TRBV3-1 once CASSQDGGVPETQYF TGTGCCAGCAGCCAAGATGGCGGGGTACCCGAGACCCAGTACTTC
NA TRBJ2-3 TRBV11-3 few CASSLDPGTDTQYF TGTGCCAGCAGCTTAGATCCTGGCACAGATACGCAGTATTTT
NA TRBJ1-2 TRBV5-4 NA CASSLQTDFYGYTF TGTGCCAGCAGCTTGCAGACGGACTTCTATGGCTACACCTTC
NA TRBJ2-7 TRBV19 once CAGKNNEQYF TGTGCCGGAAAAAATAACGAGCAGTACTTC
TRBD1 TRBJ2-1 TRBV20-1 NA CSADGTGGYNEQFF TGCAGTGCTGACGGGACAGGGGGTTATAATGAGCAGTTCTTC
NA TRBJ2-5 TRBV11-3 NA CASSSGFQGQETQYF TGTGCCAGCAGCTCTGGCTTTCAGGGACAAGAGACCCAGTACTTC
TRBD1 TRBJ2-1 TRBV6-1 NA CASSLPTGGYNEQFF TGTGCCAGCAGCTTACCGACAGGGGGCTACAATGAGCAGTTCTTC
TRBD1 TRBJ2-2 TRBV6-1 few CASTQDRGLVGELFF TGTGCCAGCACCCAGGACAGGGGTTTGGTCGGGGAGCTGTTTTTT
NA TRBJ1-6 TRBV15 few CATSRGGRSYNSPLHF TGTGCCACCAGCAGAGGTGGACGTTCCTATAATTCACCCCTCCACTTT
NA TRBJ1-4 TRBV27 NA CASSHRDEVVEKLFF TGTGCCAGCAGTCACCGGGACGAAGTGGTTGAAAAACTGTTTTTT
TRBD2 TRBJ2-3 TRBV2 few CASSPLTSGATDTQYF TGTGCCAGCAGCCCCTTGACTAGCGGGGCCACAGATACGCAGTATTTT
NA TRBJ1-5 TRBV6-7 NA CATLGQTTQTYSNQPQHF TGTGCCACCCTGGGGCAGACTACACAAACCTATAGCAATCAGCCCCAGCATTTT
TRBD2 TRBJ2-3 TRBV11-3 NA CASSFRGSGGASTDTQYF TGTGCCAGCAGCTTTAGGGGTAGCGGGGGAGCTAGCACAGATACGCAGTATTTT
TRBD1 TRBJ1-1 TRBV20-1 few CSARVAGQGMNTEAFF TGCAGTGCTAGAGTAGCGGGACAGGGAATGAACACTGAAGCTTTCTTT
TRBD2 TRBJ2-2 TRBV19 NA CASTGVGLAESYGELFF TGTGCCAGTACCGGGGTGGGGCTAGCGGAATCCTACGGGGAGCTGTTTTTT
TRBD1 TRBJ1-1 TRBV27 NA CASSTRDSKEAFF TGTGCCAGCAGTACTCGGGACAGTAAGGAAGCTTTCTTT
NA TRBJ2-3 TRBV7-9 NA CASTYTDTQYF TGTGCCAGCACTTACACAGATACGCAGTATTTT
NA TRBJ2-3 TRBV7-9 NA CASSFPGGADTQYF TGTGCCAGCAGCTTTCCAGGGGGGGCAGATACGCAGTATTTT
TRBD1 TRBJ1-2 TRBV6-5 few CASSSATGPSWGYTF TGTGCCAGCAGTTCCGCGACAGGGCCCAGCTGGGGCTACACCTTC
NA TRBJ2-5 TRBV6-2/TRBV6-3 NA CASRPRGPGTQYF TGTGCCAGCAGACCCAGGGGCCCGGGGACCCAGTACTTC
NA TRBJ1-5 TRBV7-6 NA CASSLGGVQPQHF TGTGCCAGCAGCTTAGGGGGTGTCCAGCCCCAGCATTTT
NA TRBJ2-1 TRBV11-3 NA CASSPRHRDIWGDDEQFF TGTGCCAGCAGCCCCCGACATCGGGACATTTGGGGGGACGATGAGCAGTTCTTC
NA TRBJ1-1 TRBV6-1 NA CASSKGQILDAFF TGTGCCAGCAGTAAAGGACAGATTTTAGATGCTTTCTTT
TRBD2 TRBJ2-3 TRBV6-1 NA CASGSSGGGTDTQYF TGTGCCAGCGGGTCTAGCGGGGGTGGTACAGATACGCAGTATTTT
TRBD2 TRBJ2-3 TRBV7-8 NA CASSLILLAGGTDTQYF TGTGCCAGCAGCTTAATCCTACTAGCGGGGGGCACAGATACGCAGTATTTT
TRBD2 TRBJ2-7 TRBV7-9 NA CASSLVLAGAEQYF TGTGCCAGCAGCTTAGTACTAGCGGGCGCCGAGCAGTACTTC
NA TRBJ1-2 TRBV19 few CASRADSRPGGYTF TGTGCCAGTAGGGCCGACAGCCGCCCGGGGGGCTACACCTTC
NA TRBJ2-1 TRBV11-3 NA CASSFWWGGHYEQFF TGTGCCAGCAGCTTTTGGTGGGGGGGCCACTATGAGCAGTTCTTC
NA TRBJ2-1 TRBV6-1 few CATLSVADRYNEQFF TGTGCCACCTTATCCGTGGCGGACCGGTACAATGAGCAGTTCTTC
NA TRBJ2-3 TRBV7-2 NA CASSLLSESTDTQYF TGTGCCAGCAGCTTACTGTCAGAGTCCACAGATACGCAGTATTTT
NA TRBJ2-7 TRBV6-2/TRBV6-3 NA CASSPYPRPGNSSYEQYF TGTGCCAGCAGTCCATACCCGAGACCGGGAAATAGCTCCTACGAGCAGTACTTC
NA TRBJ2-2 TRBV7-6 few CASSETPGAITGELFF TGTGCTAGCAGCGAGACTCCGGGGGCCATCACCGGGGAGCTGTTTTTT
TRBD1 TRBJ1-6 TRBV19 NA CASRRDRASESPLHF TGTGCCAGTAGGCGGGACAGGGCGTCGGAATCACCCCTCCACTTT
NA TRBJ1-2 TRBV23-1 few CASRSTGGYTF TGCGCCAGCAGATCAACGGGTGGCTACACCTTC
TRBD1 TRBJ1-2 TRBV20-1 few CSARSAPGQGAPGYTF TGCAGTGCTAGATCCGCTCCGGGACAGGGGGCGCCTGGCTACACCTTC
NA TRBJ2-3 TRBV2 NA CASSDRSVFGTQYF TGTGCCAGCAGTGATCGATCCGTGTTTGGTACGCAGTATTTT
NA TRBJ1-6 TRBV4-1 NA CASSQGVSPLHF TGCGCCAGCAGTCAAGGGGTCTCACCCCTCCACTTT
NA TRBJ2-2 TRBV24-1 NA CATSLRTDNTGELFF TGTGCCACCAGTCTAAGGACGGACAACACCGGGGAGCTGTTTTTT
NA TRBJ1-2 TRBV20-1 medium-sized CSARDLPGAPWGYTF TGCAGTGCTAGAGATCTACCAGGGGCCCCATGGGGCTACACCTTC
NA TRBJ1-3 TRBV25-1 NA CASSNGNTIYF TGTGCCAGCAGTAACGGAAACACCATATATTTT
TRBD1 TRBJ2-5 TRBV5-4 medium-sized CASRPQGASQETQYF TGTGCCAGCAGGCCACAGGGGGCCAGCCAAGAGACCCAGTACTTC
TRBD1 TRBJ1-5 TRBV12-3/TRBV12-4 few CASSRDRARNQPQHF TGTGCCAGCAGTCGAGACAGGGCCCGAAATCAGCCCCAGCATTTT
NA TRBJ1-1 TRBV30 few CAWGGIKNTEAFF TGTGCCTGGGGGGGCATAAAAAACACTGAAGCTTTCTTT
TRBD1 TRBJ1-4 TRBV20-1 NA CSARRTGAGEKLFF TGCAGTGCTAGACGGACAGGGGCGGGAGAAAAACTGTTTTTT